The sequence of this T cell receptor beta chain was determined in a study of shared clonotypes between healthy human individuals. Broader study findings: Sharing across four donors was highest in naive CD4 (roughly 5%) and lowest in memory CD8 (roughly 0.4%). Enrolling few donors narrowed the genetic and exposure-history diversity that was represented.

Samples underwent the assay at deep level. Using immunoSEQ multiplex PCR, the repertoire was profiled, and TCRdb retains in-frame clones only, with some absent. The table shows around 700,000 clones, with around four fifths occurring only once. This clone came up once. As yet, its antigen is unknown. This CDR3 is 15 amino acids long. Germline V gives CDR1 SGHRS, CDR2 YFSETQ. Trimming left V 0 bases short and J 5 bases short, with 14 bases between. This clonotype was obtained from a woman aged 30 to 39 in good health. The sample comprised memory CD4+ T cells sorted from blood. Subset noted: CD45RA-negative fraction. The chain recombines TRBV5-1 with TRBJ1-1; D gene uncertain. The DNA for the CDR3 is TGCGCCAGCAGCTTGGATCTGGGAAGTAGGACTGAAGCTTTCTTT. It specifies CASSLDLGSRTEAFF.